What follows is one T cell receptor beta chain and its context. The record originates from a study of blood T cell repertoires in COVID-19. CDR1 is SGHDN and CDR2 is FVKESK in the germline V gene. This CDR3 contains 15 residues. V lost 0 bases to trimming and J lost 4 bases, with 12 bases between them. Profiled with immunoSEQ multiplex PCR; TCRdb holds only in-frame clones, not every one. This table has 200,000 to 250,000 clones, just under 90% appearing once. The receptor's source is a man aged 45 to 65 who had been exposed to COVID-19. The sample comprised PBMCs or T cells enriched from blood (not recorded which). The chain couples TRBV14 to TRBJ1-2, with D perhaps TRBD1 (5 bases). CDR3 region: CASSQDWQGVYGYTF. Written as DNA, the CDR3 is TGTGCCAGCAGCCAAGATTGGCAGGGTGTCTATGGCTACACCTTC.